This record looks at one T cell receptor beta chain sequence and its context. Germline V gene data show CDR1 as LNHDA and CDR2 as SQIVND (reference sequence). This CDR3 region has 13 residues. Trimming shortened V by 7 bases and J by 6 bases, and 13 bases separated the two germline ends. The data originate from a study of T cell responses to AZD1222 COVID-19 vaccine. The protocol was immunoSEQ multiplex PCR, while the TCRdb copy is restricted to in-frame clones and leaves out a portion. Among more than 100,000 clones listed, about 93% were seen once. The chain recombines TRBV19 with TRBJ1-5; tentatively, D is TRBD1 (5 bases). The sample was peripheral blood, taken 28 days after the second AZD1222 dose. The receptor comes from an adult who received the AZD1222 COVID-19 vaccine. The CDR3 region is CASNGGVFQPQHF. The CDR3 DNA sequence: TGTGCCAGTAATGGGGGGGTTTTTCAGCCCCAGCATTTT.